This paragraph reports one T cell receptor beta chain. Original analysis: From reference gene primer amplification, estimates of nucleated cell counts were derived. Some clones are missing from TCRdb's copy, which holds only in-frame ones; the method was immunoSEQ multiplex PCR. Clone size and V and J calls were adopted from that table, with D and trimming inferred from the DNA. The data show about 190,000 clones, around 83% seen once. In germline, CDR1 is MDHEN, CDR2 SYDVKM. V lost 3 bases, J lost 4 bases, and 4 bases stayed unmatched. This CDR3 has 15 amino acids. This entry belongs to a study of blood T cell repertoires in COVID-19. Study at large: There were acute and convalescent COVID-19 samples, and they came from the United States, Italy and Spain. PBMCs, B-cell-depleted T cells, or T cells were the source of the cDNA or gDNA that made up the material.

The sample comprised peripheral blood. This clonotype originated in a woman in her forties with acute or convalescent COVID-19. The J gene is TRBJ2-5, the V gene TRBV28, with TRBD1 matching 11 bases. The CDR3 DNA follows: TGTGCCAGCAGTTTCGGGACAGGGGGAGGAGAGACCCAGTACTTC. Encoded protein: CASSFGTGGGETQYF.